The 16 T cell receptor beta chains presented below share a single source sample, sequenced in a study of blood T cell repertoires in COVID-19. Sequenced by immunoSEQ multiplex PCR; TCRdb stores in-frame clones only, minus some. The data contain 150,000 to 200,000 clones, under 90% of them seen just once; the ten biggest clones take up 15% to 20%. The sample comprised PBMCs or T cells enriched from blood (not recorded which). The receptors shown here come from a man in his 60s who had recovered from COVID-19.

The V call is TRBV11-2, the J call TRBJ2-7, with 7 bases that match TRBD2. Losses at the gene ends were 4 bases for V and 4 bases for J; bases not matched to a gene: 7. CDR3 length: 14 amino acids. Germline V gives CDR1 SGHAT, CDR2 FQNNGV. CDR3: CASSSGGGRYEQYF. Written as DNA, the CDR3 is TGTGCCAGCAGCTCCGGGGGAGGGCGATACGAGCAGTACTTC.

V usage is TRBV30 and J usage is TRBJ2-3; 15 bases align to TRBD2. The CDR3 length is 16 residues. Unmatched junction bases numbered 12, after V lost 8 bases and J lost 6 bases. Per the germline V gene, CDR1 is GTSNPN and CDR2 is SVGIG (reference sequence). CDR3 nucleotides: TGTGCCAAACAGGGCGGGACTAGCGGGGGGCAGGATACGCAGTATTTT. It is translated as CAKQGGTSGGQDTQYF.

The chain combines TRBV5-4 with TRBJ2-5; 10 positions agree with TRBD2. The CDR3 has 15 residues. J lost 0 bases, V lost 4 bases, and 3 bases had no gene match. The V gene's germline CDR1 is SGHNT and CDR2 YYREEE (reference sequence). CDR3: CASSGLAEYQETQYF. CDR3 nucleotides: TGTGCCAGCAGCGGACTAGCGGAGTACCAAGAGACCCAGTACTTC.

The rearrangement links TRBV29-1 to TRBJ2-2, with 7 nucleotides matching TRBD1. The germline V gene has CDR1 SQVTM and CDR2 ANQGSEA. The CDR3 is made up of 14 amino acids. V lost 4 bases and J lost 8; bases outside the gene matches: 10. Here the CDR3 DNA reads TGCAGCGTTGTTGGGACAGAGCAACTTGGGGAGCTGTTTTTT. Protein: CSVVGTEQLGELFF.

This chain connects TRBV5-1 to TRBJ1-1; TRBD1 might be the D (6 bases). Germline CDR1 SGHRS, CDR2 YFSETQ. The V and J ends lost 0 bases and 7 bases respectively, with 19 bases between them. The CDR3 has 16 residues. The CDR3 region has the DNA TGCGCCAGCAGCTTGGGACAGGTGCTCGCCGGATATGAAGCTTTCTTT. It is translated as CASSLGQVLAGYEAFF. The complete variable domain, with remaining parts taken from reference TRBV5-1 and TRBJ1-1, reads KAGVTQTPRYLIKTRGQQVTLSCSPISGHRSVSWYQQTPGQGLQFLFEYFSETQRNKGNFPGRFSGRQFSNSRSEMNVSTLELGDSALYLCASSLGQVLAGYEAFFGQGTRLTVV.

The chain uses TRBV7-3 and TRBJ2-3, with 7 bases fitting TRBD2. The CDR3 loop spans 13 amino acids. After removal of 2 bases from V and 5 bases from J, the junction contained 1 base not matched to a gene. Germline V gives CDR1 SGHTA, CDR2 FQGTGA. Written as DNA, the CDR3 is TGTGCCAGCAGCTTAGCGGGGGAAGATACGCAGTATTTT. Protein product: CASSLAGEDTQYF.

The CDR3 DNA is TGTGCCAGCAGCCCAACCTTCCGGGACAGAGTTAGGAATTCACCCCTCCACTTT. Protein sequence: CASSPTFRDRVRNSPLHF. This chain uses TRBV5-5 with TRBJ1-6, with 7 positions matching TRBD1. The junction had 17 bases not matched to a gene; V was cut back by 4 bases and J by 7 bases. Per germline, CDR1 SGHKS and CDR2 YYEKEE (reference sequence). The CDR3 consists of 18 residues.

V is TRBV6-6 and J is TRBJ1-3; tentatively, D is TRBD1 (5 bases). The germline V gene encodes CDR1 MNHNY and CDR2 SVGAGI (reference sequence). The V gene lost 4 bases and the J gene lost 5 bases, with 12 bases spanning the gap. The CDR3 is 14 residues long. CDR3 in DNA: TGTGCCAGCAGTTCAGGGACTGGAAGAAACACCATATATTTT. Residues: CASSSGTGRNTIYF.

The CDR3 here is CASRSRVSNQPQHF. In DNA, the CDR3 is TGTGCCAGCCGTTCCAGGGTCAGCAATCAGCCCCAGCATTTT. This chain uses TRBV27 with TRBJ1-5, with D maybe TRBD1 (5 bases). The CDR3 extends over 14 amino acids. Germline CDR1 reads MNHEY; CDR2 reads SMNVEV (reference sequence). Trimming took off 8 bases at V and 1 base at J, with 12 bases between the two ends.

The rearrangement joins TRBV4-2 to TRBJ1-1, with 8 bases matching TRBD1. This CDR3 is built from 13 residues. The germline gives CDR1 LGHNA, CDR2 YNFKEQ. The J segment lost 11 bases and the V segment lost 0 bases, leaving 5 bases of the junction unmatched. The CDR3 nucleotides are TGTGCCAGCAGCCAAGAGCAGGGGGCGCAGGCTTTCTTT. Encoded protein: CASSQEQGAQAFF.

The rearrangement links TRBV9 to TRBJ2-7; 8 bases map to TRBD2. V lost 3 bases to trimming and J lost 6 bases; unmatched junction nucleotides: 11. CDR3 size: 15 residues. Germline CDR1 is SGDLS and CDR2 is YYNGEE. The CDR3 DNA reads as TGTGCCAGCAGCGAGGGGGGGCTAGCGGGTAGCGAGCAGTACTTC. Translation: CASSEGGLAGSEQYF.

The chain joins TRBV7-9 to TRBJ2-5, with 12 nucleotides matching TRBD1. J gave up 4 bases and V 0 bases, and 3 bases lay outside the gene matches. The CDR3 has 16 amino acids. Germline loops: CDR1 SEHNR, CDR2 FQNEAQ (reference sequence). CDR3 nucleotides: TGTGCCAGCAGCTTAGCGAGGGACAGGGGGCGAGAGACCCAGTACTTC. The encoded protein is CASSLARDRGRETQYF.

This chain uses TRBV2 with TRBJ2-2; 9 bases map to TRBD1. The junction had 6 bases not matched to a gene; V was cut back by 6 bases and J by 4 bases. The CDR3 is 15 amino acids. From germline, CDR1 is SNHLY and CDR2 FYNNEI. Written as DNA, the CDR3 is TGTGCCAGCAGGCTACAGGGGGCGTCCACCGGGGAGCTGTTTTTT. Residues: CASRLQGASTGELFF.

V is TRBV9 and J is TRBJ2-1, with D maybe TRBD2 (8 bases). V was pared by 0 bases and J by 5 bases, with 21 bases between. This CDR3 has 18 amino acids. Germline V gene lookup returns CDR1 SGDLS and CDR2 YYNGEE. This CDR3 reads CASSVAFSGGGVDNEQFF. The CDR3 DNA is TGTGCCAGCAGCGTAGCATTTTCGGGAGGGGGCGTGGACAATGAGCAGTTCTTC.

The V and J genes are TRBV19 and TRBJ2-3, with D possibly being TRBD1 (5 bases). Germline values: CDR1 LNHDA, CDR2 SQIVND (reference sequence). V was shortened by 3 bases and J by 2 bases, with 15 bases between the two germline ends. This CDR3 has 16 residues. CDR3 nucleotides: TGTGCCAGTAGTATTCCGCAGGGATCAGTCACAGATACGCAGTATTTT. This encodes CASSIPQGSVTDTQYF.

The CDR3 loop reads CASTGGGRNEKLFF. The CDR3 bases are TGCGCCAGCACTGGCGGGGGAAGAAATGAAAAACTGTTTTTT. V gene TRBV10-2 combines with J gene TRBJ1-4; weak D call: TRBD1 (5 bases). V was clipped by 7 bases and J by 5 bases, with 14 bases between them. CDR3 length: 14 residues. Germline V gene data show CDR1 as WSHSY and CDR2 as SAAADI.